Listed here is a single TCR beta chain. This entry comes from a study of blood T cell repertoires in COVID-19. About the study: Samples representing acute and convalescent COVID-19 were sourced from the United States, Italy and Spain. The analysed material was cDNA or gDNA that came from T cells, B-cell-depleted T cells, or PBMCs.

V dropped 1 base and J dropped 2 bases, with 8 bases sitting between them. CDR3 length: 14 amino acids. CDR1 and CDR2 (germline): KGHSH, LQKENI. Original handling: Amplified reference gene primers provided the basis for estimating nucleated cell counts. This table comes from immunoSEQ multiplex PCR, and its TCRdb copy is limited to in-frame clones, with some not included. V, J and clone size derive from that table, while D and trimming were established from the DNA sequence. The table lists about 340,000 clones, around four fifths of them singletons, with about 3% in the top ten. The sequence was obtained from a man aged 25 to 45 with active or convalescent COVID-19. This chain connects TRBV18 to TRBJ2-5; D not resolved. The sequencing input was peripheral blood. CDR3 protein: CASSPLARQETQYF. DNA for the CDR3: TGTGCCAGCTCACCACTTGCCAGACAAGAGACCCAGTACTTC.